One sample yielded the 21 T cell receptor beta chains listed below, sequenced in a study of cytomegalovirus exposure and HLA in healthy donors. PCR involved 60 Vbeta and 13 Jbeta primers. Sequencing used immunoSEQ multiplex PCR; TCRdb keeps in-frame clones, though not all of them. Its listing shows about 37,000 clones. Sequencing used PBMCs. All receptors derive from a human donor in good health.

This rearrangement joins TRBV2 to TRBJ2-7; 10 bases fit TRBD1. Germline lookup yields CDR1 SNHLY and CDR2 FYNNEI. Trimming at V came to 8 bases and at J to 2 bases, leaving 6 bases not matched to a gene. The length of the CDR3 is 14 residues. Here the CDR3 reads CASYSGTGAYEQYF. The CDR3 bases are TGTGCCAGCTATTCCGGGACAGGGGCCTACGAGCAGTACTTC.

This chain links TRBV5-4 with TRBJ2-5, with D uncertain. CDR3 length: 16 residues. Germline V gene lookup returns CDR1 SGHNT and CDR2 YYREEE (reference sequence). Trimming removed 3 bases at V and 2 bases at J, with 17 bases between. CDR3 residues: CASSSERFDLQETQYF. CDR3 bases: TGTGCCAGCAGCTCCGAGAGATTCGACTTACAAGAGACCCAGTACTTC.

V usage is TRBV18 and J usage is TRBJ2-2, with 8 bases lining up with TRBD1. Germline lookup yields CDR1 KGHSH and CDR2 LQKENI. The CDR3 covers 15 residues. V gave up 3 bases and J gave up 4 bases; unmatched junction bases: 4. The CDR3 nucleotides read TGTGCCAGCTCACCCCGGGACAGGCCCACCGGGGAGCTGTTTTTT. Protein: CASSPRDRPTGELFF.

The chain is built from TRBV11-2 and TRBJ1-1; D possibly corresponds to TRBD1 (6 bases). Deletions cut 5 bases from V and 4 bases from J, with 11 bases between. Germline V gives CDR1 SGHAT, CDR2 FQNNGV. The CDR3 totals 13 residues. The CDR3 nucleotides are TGTGCCAGCAGCCCCAGGGGCAGCACTGAAGCTTTCTTT. It codes for CASSPRGSTEAFF.

V usage is TRBV7-8 and J usage is TRBJ2-7, with a weak D call TRBD2 (6 bases). The germline gives CDR1 SGHVS, CDR2 FQNEAQ. This CDR3 contains 15 residues. V lost 6 bases and J 0 bases, leaving 15 bases between the germline ends. CDR3 DNA sequence: TGTGCCAGCAGGGGGGGTCGGGGATTCTCCTACGAGCAGTACTTC. The encoded protein is CASRGGRGFSYEQYF.

The rearrangement uses TRBV7-3 and TRBJ2-7; TRBD2 might be the D (5 bases). V lost 2 bases and J 6 bases, leaving 11 bases between the germline ends. CDR1 and CDR2 from the germline V gene are SGHTA and FQGTGA. This CDR3 is built from 13 residues. The CDR3 sequence: CASSLSSAGEQYF. As DNA, the CDR3 is TGTGCCAGCAGCTTATCTTCTGCGGGCGAGCAGTACTTC.

The J gene is TRBJ1-4, the V gene TRBV5-1, with a possible D match to TRBD1 (6 bases). This CDR3 contains 16 residues. V lost 3 bases and J lost 2, with 14 bases in between. CDR1 and CDR2 (germline): SGHRS, YFSETQ. The CDR3, as DNA: TGCGCCAGCAGCTACGGCAACAGGGCCACTAATGAAAAACTGTTTTTT. Encoded protein: CASSYGNRATNEKLFF.

The chain is built from TRBV7-9 and TRBJ2-5; 10 bases line up with TRBD1. The CDR3 runs 14 residues. From germline, CDR1 is SEHNR and CDR2 FQNEAQ (reference sequence). With V trimmed by 8 bases and J by 5 bases, 8 bases remained unmatched. The CDR3 sequence is CASGATGGGETQYF. As DNA, the CDR3 is TGTGCCAGCGGAGCGACAGGGGGCGGGGAGACCCAGTACTTC. Full variable domain (remainder filled in from reference TRBV7-9 and TRBJ2-5): DTGVSQNPRHKITKRGQNVTFRCDPISEHNRLYWYRQTLGQGPEFLTYFQNEAQLEKSRLLSDRFSAERPKGSFSTLEIQRTEQGDSAMYLCASGATGGGETQYFGPGTRLLVL.

The chain recombines TRBV15 with TRBJ2-7, with TRBD2 identical over 7 bases. Germline V lookup: CDR1 LNHNV, CDR2 YYDKDF (reference sequence). The CDR3 has 12 amino acids. V shed 4 bases, J shed 6 bases, and the junction held 3 bases outside the gene matches. The DNA for the CDR3 is TGTGCCACCAGCAACCCGGGGGGCGAGCAGTACTTC. Translating it yields CATSNPGGEQYF.

The chain recombines TRBV7-8 with TRBJ2-7; perhaps TRBD1 as D (5 bases). The CDR3 runs 13 residues. CDR1 is SGHVS, CDR2 FQNEAQ, per germline. The germline V and J ends were trimmed by 6 bases and 6 bases, with 15 bases remaining between them. DNA of the CDR3: TGTGCCAGCAGTTCCTCCGGCAGGGTCGAGCAGTACTTC. It is translated as CASSSSGRVEQYF. Looking up the rest from reference TRBV7-8 and TRBJ2-7 gives the full variable domain: GAGVSQSPRYKVAKRGQDVALRCDPISGHVSLFWYQQALGQGPEFLTYFQNEAQLDKSGLPSDRFFAERPEGSVSTLKIQRTQQEDSAVYLCASSSSGRVEQYFGPGTRLTVT.

The V and J genes are TRBV5-1 and TRBJ2-3; the D gene is possibly TRBD1 (6 bases). Trimming took 3 bases from V and 1 from J, leaving 12 bases between them. Germline values: CDR1 SGHRS, CDR2 YFSETQ. This CDR3 comprises 15 residues. CDR3 bases: TGCGCCAGCAGCTCCCGGGACACACGCACAGATACGCAGTATTTT. Amino acids: CASSSRDTRTDTQYF.

The chain couples TRBV6-1 to TRBJ1-6; tentative D call: TRBD1 (5 bases). Trimming shortened V by 6 bases and J by 7 bases, and 13 bases separated the two germline ends. The CDR3 loop spans 14 amino acids. Germline lookup yields CDR1 MNHNS and CDR2 SASEGT. In DNA, the CDR3 is TGTGCCAGCAGCCTTCGGACATCCAATTCACCCCTCCACTTT. Its protein is CASSLRTSNSPLHF.

The chain combines TRBV6-5 with TRBJ1-2, with D possibly TRBD1 on 6 matching bases. V was trimmed by 5 bases and J by 3 bases, leaving 10 bases between them. This CDR3 contains 13 residues. In germline, CDR1 is MNHEY, CDR2 SVGAGI. The CDR3 region has the DNA TGTGCCAGCAGTGCGGGGGCCGACTATGGCTACACCTTC. Its protein product is CASSAGADYGYTF.

V and J are TRBV29-1 and TRBJ2-5; 7 bases agree with TRBD2. The CDR3 consists of 14 residues. Germline V gene data show CDR1 as SQVTM and CDR2 as ANQGSEA. V was pared by 6 bases and J by 3 bases, with 10 bases of the junction left unmatched. The CDR3 DNA sequence: TGCAGCGTGGGTCTGGGAGGGGCCGAAGAGACCCAGTACTTC. This codes for CSVGLGGAEETQYF.

Details on this clone: At one of its ends the junction is not consistent with the germline gene, which may arise from a read error. The chain joins TRBV7-7 to TRBJ2-5; D might be TRBD2 (5 bases). CDR3 length: 14 amino acids. In germline, CDR1 is SSHAT, CDR2 FNYEAQ (reference sequence). Here the CDR3 reads CASSLGSAARTQYF. The CDR3 coding sequence is TGTGCTAGCAGCTTAGGATCAGCGGCGCGGACCCAGTACTTC.

The genes are TRBV5-4 and TRBJ2-2, with 7 bases fitting TRBD2. After removal of 3 bases from V and 7 bases from J, the junction contained 6 bases not matched to a gene. The CDR3 is 14 residues long. Germline V CDR1 and CDR2: SGHNT, YYREEE (reference sequence). CDR3 sequence: CASSSGGDYGELFF. DNA for the CDR3: TGTGCCAGCAGCTCTGGGGGGGATTACGGGGAGCTGTTTTTT.

The CDR3 spells CASSGSLAGNEQFF. As DNA, the CDR3 is TGTGCCAGCAGTGGTTCCCTAGCCGGGAATGAGCAGTTCTTC. This chain links TRBV2 with TRBJ2-1, with D tentatively TRBD2 (5 bases). CDR3 length: 14 amino acids. Trimming removed 4 bases at V and 7 bases at J, with 14 bases between. Germline loops: CDR1 SNHLY, CDR2 FYNNEI.

The rearrangement links TRBV5-4 to TRBJ1-1; 8 nucleotides align to TRBD1. The germline CDR1 and CDR2 sequences are SGHNT and YYREEE (reference sequence). J gave up 1 base and V 4 bases, and 3 bases lay outside the gene matches. There are 14 residues in the CDR3. DNA of the CDR3: TGTGCCAGCAGCCCAGGACAGGGGAACACTGAAGCTTTCTTT. This translates into CASSPGQGNTEAFF. Complete variable domain (other parts from reference TRBV5-4 and TRBJ1-1): ETGVTQSPTHLIKTRGQQVTLRCSSQSGHNTVSWYQQALGQGPQFIFQYYREEENGRGNFPPRFSGLQFPNYSSELNVNALELDDSALYLCASSPGQGNTEAFFGQGTRLTVV.

The rearrangement links TRBV25-1 to TRBJ2-7; TRBD1 might be the D (6 bases). V was cut by 6 bases and J by 4 bases, with 19 bases left in between. The CDR3 is 15 residues long. The germline V gene encodes CDR1 MGHDK and CDR2 SYGVNS. The CDR3, as DNA: TGTGCCAGCAGCCCTCATGGGGGCAGGGGATACGAGCAGTACTTC. Its translation is CASSPHGGRGYEQYF.

The chain employs TRBV19 and TRBJ1-4, with TRBD1 as a possible D gene (5 bases). The length of the CDR3 is 18 residues. Trimming took 3 bases from V and 5 from J, leaving 22 bases between them. Germline V lookup: CDR1 LNHDA, CDR2 SQIVND (reference sequence). CDR3 region: CASSMDTYYATVNEKLFF. Here the CDR3 DNA reads TGTGCCAGTAGTATGGACACATACTATGCGACCGTCAATGAAAAACTGTTTTTT. Variable domain in full (rest from reference TRBV19 and TRBJ1-4): DGGITQSPKYLFRKEGQNVTLSCEQNLNHDAMYWYRQDPGQGLRLIYYSQIVNDFQKGDIAEGYSVSREKKESFPLTVTSAQKNPTAFYLCASSMDTYYATVNEKLFFGSGTQLSVL.

The V and J genes are TRBV7-3 and TRBJ2-3; 7 nucleotides align to TRBD2. V lost 5 bases and J lost 0; bases outside the gene matches: 8. The CDR3 spans 16 residues. CDR1 and CDR2 from the germline V gene are SGHTA and FQGTGA. In nucleotides, the CDR3 is TGTGCCAGCAGCCCACCGGGGGGAGATAGCACAGATACGCAGTATTTT. Its translation is CASSPPGGDSTDTQYF.